This T cell receptor (beta chain) was recorded in a study of blood T cell repertoires in COVID-19. Across the study: Sites in the United States, Italy and Spain provided acute and convalescent COVID-19 samples. Sample material is recorded as cDNA or gDNA derived from T cells, B-cell-depleted T cells, or PBMCs.

As originally analysed: Amplification of reference gene primers was used by the study to estimate nucleated cell counts. The repertoire was sequenced with immunoSEQ multiplex PCR; TCRdb's copy has only in-frame clones and lacks some. V and J calls and clone size are as listed in that table; D and trimming were resolved from the DNA. The data show about 200,000 clones, over 80% seen once. Patients in Seattle were enrolled during active infection, then followed longitudinally. This CDR3 has 15 residues. The J segment lost 10 bases and the V segment lost 5 bases, leaving 10 bases of the junction unmatched. Germline V gene lookup returns CDR1 MNHEY and CDR2 SVGAGI.

The receptor comes from a woman aged 55-69 years with COVID-19, enrolled during active disease. The sequencing sample was made of peripheral blood. V and J are TRBV6-5 and TRBJ1-6; 8 bases are a match to TRBD1. The CDR3 sequence: CASSPTDRGRSPLHF. CDR3 DNA sequence: TGTGCCAGCAGTCCTACTGACAGGGGTAGATCACCCCTCCACTTT.